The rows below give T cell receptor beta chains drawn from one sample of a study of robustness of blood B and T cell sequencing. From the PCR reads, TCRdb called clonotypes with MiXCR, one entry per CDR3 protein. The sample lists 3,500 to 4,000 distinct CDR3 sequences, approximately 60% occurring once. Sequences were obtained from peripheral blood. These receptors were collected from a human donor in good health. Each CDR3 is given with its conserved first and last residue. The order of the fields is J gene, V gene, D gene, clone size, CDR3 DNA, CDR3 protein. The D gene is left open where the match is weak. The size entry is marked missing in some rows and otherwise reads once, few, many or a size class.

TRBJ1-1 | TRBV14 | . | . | TGTGCCAGCAGCCCATACGGGAGGGGAAAAACTGAAGCTTTCTTT | CASSPYGRGKTEAFF
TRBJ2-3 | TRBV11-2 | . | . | TGTGCCAGCAGCTTAGACGGGGGCGGAGATACGCAGTATTTT | CASSLDGGGDTQYF
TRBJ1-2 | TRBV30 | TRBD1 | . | TGTGCCTGGGGGACGGGACAGGGAGAATTCTATGGCTACACCTTC | CAWGTGQGEFYGYTF
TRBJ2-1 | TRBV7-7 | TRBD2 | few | TGTGCCAGCAGCTTAGATCCCCGCGGGGGGGGGAGCGATGAGCAGTTCTTC | CASSLDPRGGGSDEQFF
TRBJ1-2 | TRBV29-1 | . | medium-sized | TGCAGCGTTCATACCGGGAACTATGGCTACACCTTC | CSVHTGNYGYTF
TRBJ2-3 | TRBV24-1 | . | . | TGTGCCACCAGTGATACGACAGCAAGCACAGATACGCAGTATTTT | CATSDTTASTDTQYF
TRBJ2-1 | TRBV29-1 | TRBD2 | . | TGCAGCGTTTGGACTAGCGGGGGTACAAATGAGCAGTTCTTC | CSVWTSGGTNEQFF
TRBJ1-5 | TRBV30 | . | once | TGTGCCTGGAGCCCCCTAGGACAGTTCAATCAGCCCCAGCATTTT | CAWSPLGQFNQPQHF
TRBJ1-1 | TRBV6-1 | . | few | TGTGCCAGCGTATTGGCAGGGCTGAACACTGAAGCTTTCTTT | CASVLAGLNTEAFF
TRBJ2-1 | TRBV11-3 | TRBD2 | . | TGTGCCAGCAGCTTAGACCCAGCGGGGGGCAATGAGCAGTTCTTC | CASSLDPAGGNEQFF
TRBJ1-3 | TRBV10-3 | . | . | TGTGCCATCAGTGGGGCAGCCCAAGGAAACACCATATATTTT | CAISGAAQGNTIYF
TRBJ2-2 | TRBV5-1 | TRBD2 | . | TGCGCCAGCAGCTCGTACCCCCGAGGGACTAGCATTACCACCGGGGAGCTGTTTTTT | CASSSYPRGTSITTGELFF
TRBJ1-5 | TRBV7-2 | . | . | TGTGCCAGCAGCTTAGTAGATAGCCGCAATCAGCCCCAGCATTTT | CASSLVDSRNQPQHF
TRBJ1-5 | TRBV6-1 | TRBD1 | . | TGTGCCAGCAGCCCCGGGACAGGGGGTAATCAGCCCCAGCATTTT | CASSPGTGGNQPQHF
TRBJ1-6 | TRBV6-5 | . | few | TGTGCCAGCAGTTACTCGTCAGAGAGCTCCTATAATTCACCCCTCCACTTT | CASSYSSESSYNSPLHF
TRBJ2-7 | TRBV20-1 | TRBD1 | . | TGCAGTGCTAGGAAGACAGGGGCGCCCTACGAGCAGTACTTC | CSARKTGAPYEQYF
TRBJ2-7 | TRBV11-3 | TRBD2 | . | TGTGCCAGCAGCTTAGAAGCGGGACTTCGCTACGAGCAGTACTTC | CASSLEAGLRYEQYF
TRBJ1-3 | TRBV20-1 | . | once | TGCAGTGCAAGTATAGGGGGCTCTGGAAACACCATATATTTT | CSASIGGSGNTIYF
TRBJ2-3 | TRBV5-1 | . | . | TGCGCCAGCAGCTTTGTTGGAGGGGGCGCAGATACGCAGTATTTT | CASSFVGGGADTQYF
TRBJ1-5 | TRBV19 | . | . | TGTGCCAGTAGTATGGGGAATATTCAGCCCCAGCATTTT | CASSMGNIQPQHF
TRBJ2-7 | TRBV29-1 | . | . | TGCAGCGTTGGATCGTTGGGTTACGAGCAGTACTTC | CSVGSLGYEQYF
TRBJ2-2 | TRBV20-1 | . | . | TGCAGTGCTAGGGACTTTAGGGGTAACGGGGAGCTGTTTTTT | CSARDFRGNGELFF
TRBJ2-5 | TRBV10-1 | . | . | TGCGCCAGCAGTGAGTCGCGCCAGGGACATAGAGAGACCCAGTACTTC | CASSESRQGHRETQYF
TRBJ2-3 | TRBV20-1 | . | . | TGCAGTGCTAGCGGGGCCACAGATACGCAGTATTTT | CSASGATDTQYF
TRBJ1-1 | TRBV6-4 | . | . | TGTGCTAGCAGTGACTCGTCCTTGAACACTGAAGCTTTCTTT | CASSDSSLNTEAFF
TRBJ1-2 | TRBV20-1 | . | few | TGCAGTGCTAGACACCATGGCTACACCTTC | CSARHHGYTF
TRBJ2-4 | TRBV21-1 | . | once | TGTGCCAGCAGCACGCCGGGGGCCAAAAACATTCAGTACTTC | CASSTPGAKNIQYF
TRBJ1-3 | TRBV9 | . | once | TGTGCCAGCAGCTCGTGGGAGGGACGGGGAAACACCATATATTTT | CASSSWEGRGNTIYF
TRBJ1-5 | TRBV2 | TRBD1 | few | TGTGCCGGCGACAGGGGATTGGGTCAGCCCCAGCATTTT | CAGDRGLGQPQHF
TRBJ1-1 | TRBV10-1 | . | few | TGCGCCAGCAGCACTGATATGAACACTGAAGCTTTCTTT | CASSTDMNTEAFF
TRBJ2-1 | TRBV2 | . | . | TGTGCCAGCAGTGAAGCGCAAACTACAGCGCTTACCTACAATGAGCAGTTCTTC | CASSEAQTTALTYNEQFF
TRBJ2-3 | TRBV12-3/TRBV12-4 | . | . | TGTGCCAGCAGTCTCAGTCTTAGCACAGATACGCAGTATTTT | CASSLSLSTDTQYF
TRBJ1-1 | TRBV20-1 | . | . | TGCAGTGCCGCATCGCCAGGTAAGGGCACTGAAGCTTTCTTT | CSAASPGKGTEAFF
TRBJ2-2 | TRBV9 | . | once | TGTGCCAGCAGCGTACGGCCGAACACCGGGGAGCTGTTTTTT | CASSVRPNTGELFF
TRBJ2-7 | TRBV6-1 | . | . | TGTGCCAGCCGTCAGACCCCTGAGAGCTCCTACGAGCAGTACTTC | CASRQTPESSYEQYF
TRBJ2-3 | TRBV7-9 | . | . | TGTGCCAGCAGCTCGTCAGGGCACACAGATACGCAGTATTTT | CASSSSGHTDTQYF
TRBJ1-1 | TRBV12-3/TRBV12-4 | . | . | TGTGCCAGCAGGCTTAAGATGAACACTGAAGCTTTCTTT | CASRLKMNTEAFF
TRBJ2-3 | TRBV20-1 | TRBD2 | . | TGCAGTGCTACGGAATCGGCAGGCGGGGGGTCAAGCACAGATACGCAGTATTTT | CSATESAGGGSSTDTQYF